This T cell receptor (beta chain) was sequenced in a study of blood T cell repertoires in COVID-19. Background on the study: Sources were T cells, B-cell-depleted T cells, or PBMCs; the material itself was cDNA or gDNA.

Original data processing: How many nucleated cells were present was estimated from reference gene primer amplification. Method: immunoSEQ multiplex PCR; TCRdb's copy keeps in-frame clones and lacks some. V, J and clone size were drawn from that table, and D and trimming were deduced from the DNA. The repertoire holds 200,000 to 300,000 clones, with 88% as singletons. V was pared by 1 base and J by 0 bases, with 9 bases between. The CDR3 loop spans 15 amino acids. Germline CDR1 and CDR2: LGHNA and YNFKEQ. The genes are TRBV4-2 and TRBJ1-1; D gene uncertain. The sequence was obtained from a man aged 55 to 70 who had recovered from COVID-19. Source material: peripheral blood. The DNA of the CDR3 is TGTGCCAGCAGCCAAGGGGCACGCATGAACACTGAAGCTTTCTTT. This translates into CASSQGARMNTEAFF.